A single sample is the source of the 2 T cell receptor beta chains below, sequenced in a study of T-cell reconstitution after alpha-beta-depleted transplantation in children. TCRbeta library preparation incorporated unique molecular identifiers. TCRdb independently ran MiXCR on the PCR reads; one entry per CDR3 protein. The sample consists of 550,000 to 800,000 distinct CDR3 sequences, under 15% of them appearing once. The input for sequencing was PBMCs, taken before TCRalphabeta/CD19-depleted stem cell transplant. These receptors came from a girl aged 2 to 10 with congenital amegakaryocytic thrombocytopenia, due to receive a stem cell transplant.

In its sample, this clonotype was seen many times. The rearrangement links TRBV4-1 to TRBJ2-7; D uncertain. Deletions cut 1 base from V and 2 bases from J, with 12 bases between. Germline loops: CDR1 MGHRA, CDR2 YSYEKL. This CDR3 is 15 amino acids long. The CDR3 nucleotides are TGCGCCAGCAGCCAAGGTCACCACACGACCTACGAGCAGTACTTC. It translates to CASSQGHHTTYEQYF.

This chain links TRBV18 with TRBJ2-5; D is unresolved. This CDR3 region has 12 residues. Looked up from germline, CDR1 is KGHSH and CDR2 is LQKENI. V was shortened by 5 bases and J by 5 bases, with 9 bases between the two germline ends. The CDR3 DNA follows: TGTGCCAGCTCATCCTCTATGGAGACCCAGTACTTC. It encodes CASSSSMETQYF. The full variable domain, completed using reference TRBV18 and TRBJ2-5, is NAGVMQNPRHLVRRRGQEARLRCSPMKGHSHVYWYRQLPEEGLKFMVYLQKENIIDESGMPKERFSAEFPKEGPSILRIQQVVRGDSAAYFCASSSSMETQYFGPGTRLLVL.